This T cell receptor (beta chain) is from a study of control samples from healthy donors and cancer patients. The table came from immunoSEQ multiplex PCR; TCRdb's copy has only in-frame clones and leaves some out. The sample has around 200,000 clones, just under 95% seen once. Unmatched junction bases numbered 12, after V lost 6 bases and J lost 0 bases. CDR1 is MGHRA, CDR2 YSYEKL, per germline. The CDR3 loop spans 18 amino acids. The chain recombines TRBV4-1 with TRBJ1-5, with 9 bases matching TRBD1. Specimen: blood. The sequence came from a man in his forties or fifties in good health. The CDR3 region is CASSSGTGRFGSNQPQHF. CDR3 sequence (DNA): TGCGCCAGCAGTTCCGGGACAGGGAGATTTGGTAGCAATCAGCCCCAGCATTTT.